These T cell receptor beta chains were read from a single sample in a study of cytotoxic CD8 clonotypes in ibrutinib-treated CLL. Here immunoSEQ multiplex PCR was the method, and the copy in TCRdb shows in-frame clones only, minus some. This sample has about 50,000 clones, with roughly 57% found just once. Sequenced here: PBMCs, sampled after 24 months of ibrutinib treatment. Receptors were obtained from a human donor with chronic lymphocytic leukemia. The CDR3 runs from the conserved cysteine through the conserved F or W. A D gene is named only where the DNA matches it firmly. Only some rows state a clone size, as once, few, many or a class for expanded clones.

>TRBD1|TRBV6-5|TRBJ1-2|once
CASSYSWDSNYGYTF
TGTGCCAGCAGTTACTCGTGGGACAGCAACTATGGCTACACCTTC
>-|TRBV9|TRBJ2-4|-
CASSRGIENIQYF
TGTGCCAGCAGCAGGGGGATCGAAAACATTCAGTACTTC
>-|TRBV11-2|TRBJ1-2|-
CASSSLQGYGYTF
TGTGCCAGCAGCTCGCTCCAGGGGTACGGCTACACCTTC
>-|TRBV29-1|TRBJ1-1|many
CSVGSSGVTEAFF
TGCAGCGTTGGGTCCTCAGGGGTCACTGAAGCTTTCTTT
>-|TRBV5-1|TRBJ1-1|once
CASSLGRVGGGTEAFF
TGCGCCAGCAGCTTGGGTCGGGTCGGGGGAGGCACTGAAGCTTTCTTT
>-|TRBV7-6|TRBJ1-1|-
CASSPRLDTEAFF
TGTGCCAGCAGCCCGAGGTTGGACACTGAAGCTTTCTTT
>TRBD1|TRBV6-1|TRBJ1-4|once
CASTTGQGDSGKLFF
TGTGCCAGCACCACTGGACAGGGGGACTCCGGAAAACTGTTTTTT
>TRBD1|TRBV5-6|TRBJ1-6|-
CASRTQTGRLHF
TGTGCCAGCAGGACGCAGACAGGGCGGCTCCACTTT
>-|TRBV7-8|TRBJ2-7|-
CASSLVGYEQYF
TGTGCCAGCAGCTTAGTGGGCTACGAGCAGTACTTC
>TRBD1|TRBV6-5|TRBJ1-2|-
CASRETGKNYGYTF
TGTGCCAGCAGGGAGACAGGGAAAAACTATGGCTACACCTTC
>-|TRBV15|TRBJ1-2|-
CATSRDFLDYGYTF
TGTGCCACCAGCAGAGATTTCTTGGACTATGGCTACACCTTC
>TRBD1|TRBV27|TRBJ1-2|many
CASSLGSRRDRVDYGYTF
TGTGCCAGCAGTTTAGGGTCCCGACGGGACAGGGTGGACTATGGCTACACCTTC
>TRBD2|TRBV6-5|TRBJ2-5|-
CASSAGGTSGETQYF
TGTGCCAGCAGTGCCGGGGGGACCAGCGGGGAGACCCAGTACTTC
>-|TRBV5-4|TRBJ2-3|many
CASSLAPTDTQYF
TGTGCCAGCAGCTTGGCCCCGACAGATACGCAGTATTTT
>-|TRBV6-5|TRBJ2-7|-
CAIGTSYEQYF
TGTGCCATAGGGACCTCCTACGAGCAGTACTTC
>-|TRBV5-4|TRBJ2-1|few
CASSLEYNEQFF
TGTGCCAGCAGCTTGGAATACAATGAGCAGTTCTTC
>-|TRBV19|TRBJ1-6|-
CASSTSPGDSPLHF
TGTGCCAGTAGTACATCACCGGGTGATTCACCCCTCCACTTT
>-|TRBV6-5|TRBJ2-1|-
CASSSLREQFF
TGTGCCAGCAGCTCGCTACGAGAGCAGTTCTTC
>-|TRBV5-4|TRBJ1-1|few
CASSLISSMNTEAFF
TGTGCCAGCAGCTTGATCTCTTCGATGAACACTGAAGCTTTCTTT
>-|TRBV25-1|TRBJ1-2|few
CASREPNYGYTF
TGTGCCAGCAGGGAACCTAACTATGGCTACACCTTC
>-|TRBV6-6|TRBJ2-7|-
CASSPGGYEQYF
TGTGCCAGCAGCCCCGGGGGCTACGAGCAGTACTTC
>TRBD2|TRBV6-1|TRBJ2-1|few
CASRSGGAYNEQFF
TGTGCCAGCAGGAGCGGGGGGGCCTACAATGAGCAGTTCTTC
>TRBD1|TRBV5-1|TRBJ1-2|-
CASSPIGDRADYGYTF
TGCGCCAGCAGCCCGATAGGGGACAGGGCCGACTATGGCTACACCTTC
>TRBD1|TRBV6-4|TRBJ1-1|once
CASSDGTGVTEAFF
TGTGCCAGCAGTGACGGGACAGGGGTAACTGAAGCTTTCTTT
>TRBD1|TRBV6-1|TRBJ1-5|few
CASSPGQGKSQPQHF
TGTGCCAGCAGTCCGGGACAGGGGAAGAGTCAGCCCCAGCATTTT
>TRBD1|TRBV10-3|TRBJ1-2|few
CAISALKGQEDYGYTF
TGTGCCATCAGTGCATTGAAAGGACAGGAGGACTATGGCTACACCTTC
>-|TRBV5-6|TRBJ2-7|-
CASSLAFGGRYEQYF
TGTGCCAGCAGCTTGGCCTTCGGGGGAAGGTACGAGCAGTACTTC
>-|TRBV25-1|TRBJ1-1|-
CASSEQGRDTEAFF
TGTGCCAGCAGTGAACAGGGGAGGGACACTGAAGCTTTCTTT
>-|TRBV5-1|TRBJ2-7|-
CASSLTDSSYEQYF
TGCGCCAGCAGCCTGACGGACAGCTCCTACGAGCAGTACTTC
>TRBD1|TRBV19|TRBJ1-1|-
CASSNPRDRETEAFF
TGTGCCAGTAGTAACCCCCGGGACAGGGAAACTGAAGCTTTCTTT
>TRBD1|TRBV11-2|TRBJ2-7|-
CASSFTGTGPSYEQYF
TGTGCCAGCAGCTTCACCGGGACAGGGCCATCCTACGAGCAGTACTTC
>TRBD2|TRBV6-5|TRBJ2-3|-
CASKRTSGGYDTQYF
TGTGCCAGCAAACGGACTAGCGGGGGTTATGATACGCAGTATTTT
>-|TRBV5-6|TRBJ2-2|few
CASSSDPANTGELFF
TGTGCCAGCAGCTCCGATCCGGCGAACACCGGGGAGCTGTTTTTT
>TRBD1|TRBV25-1|TRBJ1-2|-
CASSDPGTGGSGGYTF
TGTGCCAGCAGTGACCCTGGGACAGGGGGATCGGGTGGCTACACCTTC
>-|TRBV5-1|TRBJ1-2|-
CASSPAAAGAGYTF
TGCGCCAGCAGCCCTGCCGCGGCGGGAGCTGGCTACACCTTC
>-|TRBV28|TRBJ2-2|-
CASRYTGELFF
TGTGCCAGCAGGTACACCGGGGAGCTGTTTTTT
>-|TRBV6-1|TRBJ2-1|-
CASSEWAGINEQFF
TGTGCCAGCAGTGAATGGGCAGGGATCAATGAGCAGTTCTTC
>-|TRBV7-9|TRBJ1-6|few
CASSLAPMNSPLHF
TGTGCCAGCAGCTTGGCCCCCATGAATTCACCCCTCCACTTT
>-|TRBV27|TRBJ2-7|-
CASSPTAWFLASYEQYF
TGTGCCAGCAGTCCGACGGCCTGGTTCCTAGCTAGCTACGAGCAGTACTTC
>-|TRBV5-6|TRBJ2-3|-
CASSTAWGDQSDTQYF
TGTGCCAGCAGCACTGCCTGGGGGGACCAGTCAGATACGCAGTATTTT
>-|TRBV21-1|TRBJ2-7|few
CASSQGNRGRYEQYF
TGTGCCAGCAGCCAGGGGAACAGGGGGCGGTACGAGCAGTACTTC
>TRBD2|TRBV7-6|TRBJ2-1|few
CASSSGLGYNEQFF
TGTGCCAGCAGCTCGGGACTAGGCTACAATGAGCAGTTCTTC
>TRBD1|TRBV5-1|TRBJ1-1|-
CASSLTGLEAFF
TGCGCCAGCAGTTTGACAGGGTTGGAAGCTTTCTTT
>-|TRBV4-1|TRBJ1-1|few
CASSQNHGGNTEAFF
TGCGCCAGCAGCCAAAACCACGGGGGGAACACTGAAGCTTTCTTT
>-|TRBV13|TRBJ2-7|-
CASSRSSYEQYF
TGTGCCAGCAGCCGGAGCTCCTACGAGCAGTACTTC
>TRBD2|TRBV6-1|TRBJ2-7|few
CASSERGSTYEQYF
TGTGCCAGCAGTGAGCGGGGGAGCACCTACGAGCAGTACTTC
>-|TRBV7-9|TRBJ1-1|-
CASTQGTNTEAFF
TGTGCCAGCACCCAGGGGACTAACACTGAAGCTTTCTTT
>-|TRBV5-1|TRBJ2-3|-
CASSLVEVKDTQYF
TGCGCCAGCAGCTTGGTTGAGGTTAAGGATACGCAGTATTTT
>-|TRBV5-1|TRBJ1-4|-
CASSPEGQGRFATNEKLFF
TGCGCCAGCAGCCCGGAAGGCCAGGGGAGGTTCGCAACTAATGAAAAACTGTTTTTT
>-|TRBV5-1|TRBJ2-5|-
CASSLVAETQYF
TGCGCCAGCAGCTTGGTCGCGGAGACCCAGTACTTC
>TRBD1|TRBV29-1|TRBJ2-2|-
CSVPRDRKNTGELFF
TGCAGCGTGCCCCGGGACAGGAAGAACACCGGGGAGCTGTTTTTT
>TRBD1|TRBV5-1|TRBJ2-5|-
CASSLGGQGIQETQYF
TGCGCCAGCAGCTTGGGAGGACAGGGGATCCAAGAGACCCAGTACTTC
>-|TRBV11-2|TRBJ2-7|few
CASTSGTVSYEQYF
TGTGCCAGCACATCCGGGACGGTCTCCTACGAGCAGTACTTC
>-|TRBV11-2|TRBJ2-7|few
CASSLGLGPMEQYF
TGTGCCAGCAGCTTGGGGCTGGGCCCCATGGAGCAGTACTTC
>TRBD1|TRBV14|TRBJ1-5|-
CASSQQTGAPQHF
TGTGCCAGCAGCCAGCAAACAGGGGCTCCCCAGCATTTT
>TRBD1|TRBV19|TRBJ1-5|-
CAGRGQGDQPQHF
TGTGCCGGAAGGGGACAGGGCGATCAGCCCCAGCATTTT
>-|TRBV28|TRBJ2-7|few
CASSRGQSEQYF
TGTGCCAGCAGCCGGGGACAATCCGAGCAGTACTTC
>TRBD2|TRBV4-1|TRBJ2-3|-
CASSLRTSGALADTQYF
TGCGCCAGCAGCCTACGGACTAGCGGAGCCCTGGCAGATACGCAGTATTTT
>-|TRBV9|TRBJ2-2|-
CASSAPLGGENTGELFF
TGTGCCAGCAGCGCTCCTCTCGGCGGGGAGAACACCGGGGAGCTGTTTTTT
>TRBD1|TRBV6-1|TRBJ1-5|few
CASSGQGGNQPQHF
TGTGCCAGCAGCGGACAGGGCGGGAATCAGCCCCAGCATTTT